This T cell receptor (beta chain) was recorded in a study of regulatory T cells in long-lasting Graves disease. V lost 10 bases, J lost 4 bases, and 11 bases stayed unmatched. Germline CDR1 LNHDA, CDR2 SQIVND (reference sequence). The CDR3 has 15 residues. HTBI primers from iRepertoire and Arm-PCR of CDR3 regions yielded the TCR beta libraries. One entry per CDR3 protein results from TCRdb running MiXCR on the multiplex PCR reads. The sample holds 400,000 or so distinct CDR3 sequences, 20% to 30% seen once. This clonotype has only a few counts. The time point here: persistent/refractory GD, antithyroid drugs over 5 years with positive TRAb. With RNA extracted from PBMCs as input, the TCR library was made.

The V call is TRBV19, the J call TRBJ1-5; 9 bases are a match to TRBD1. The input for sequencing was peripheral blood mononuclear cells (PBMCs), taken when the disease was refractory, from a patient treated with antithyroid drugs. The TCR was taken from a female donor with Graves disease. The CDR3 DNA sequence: TGTGCCACCAAGAGGACAGGGGTAGGGAATCAGCCCCAGCATTTT. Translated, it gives CATKRTGVGNQPQHF.